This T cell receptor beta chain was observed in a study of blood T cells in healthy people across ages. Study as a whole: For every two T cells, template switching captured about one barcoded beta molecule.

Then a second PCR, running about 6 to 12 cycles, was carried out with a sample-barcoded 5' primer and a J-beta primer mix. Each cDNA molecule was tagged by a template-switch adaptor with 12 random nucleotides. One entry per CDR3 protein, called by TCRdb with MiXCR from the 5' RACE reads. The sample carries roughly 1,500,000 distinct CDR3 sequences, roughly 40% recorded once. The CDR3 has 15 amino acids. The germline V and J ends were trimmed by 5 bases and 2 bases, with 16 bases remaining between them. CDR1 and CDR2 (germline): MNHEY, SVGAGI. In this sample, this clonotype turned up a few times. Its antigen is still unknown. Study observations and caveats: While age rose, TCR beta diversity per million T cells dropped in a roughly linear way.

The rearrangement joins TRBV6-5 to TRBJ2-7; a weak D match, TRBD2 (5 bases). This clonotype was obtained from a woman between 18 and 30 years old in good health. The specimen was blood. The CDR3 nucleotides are TGTGCCAGCAGTCCCCGGGCGGGTTCGGCCTACGAGCAGTACTTC. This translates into CASSPRAGSAYEQYF.